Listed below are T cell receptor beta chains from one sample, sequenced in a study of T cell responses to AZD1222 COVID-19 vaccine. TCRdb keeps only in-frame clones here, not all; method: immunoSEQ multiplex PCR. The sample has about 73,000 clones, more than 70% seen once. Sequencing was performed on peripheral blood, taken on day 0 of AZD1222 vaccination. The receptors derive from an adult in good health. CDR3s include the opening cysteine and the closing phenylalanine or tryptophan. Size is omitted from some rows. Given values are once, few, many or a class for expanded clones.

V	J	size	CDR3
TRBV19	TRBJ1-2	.	CASSMMEGANYGYTF
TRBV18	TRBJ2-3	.	CASSPTGTGQGRDTQYF
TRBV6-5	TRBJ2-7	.	CASSIFRGPTYEQYF
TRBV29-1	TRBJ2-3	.	CSVEYSSTDTQYF
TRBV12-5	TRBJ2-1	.	CASGWDVHLNEQFF
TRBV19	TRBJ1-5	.	CASSIITGDGQPQHF
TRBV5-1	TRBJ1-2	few	CASSVRDRDGYTF
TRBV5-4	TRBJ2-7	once	CASSLDPYGGIYEQYF
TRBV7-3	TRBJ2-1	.	CASSPTRGPNNEQFF
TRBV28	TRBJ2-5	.	CASSLSVSGRKKTQYF
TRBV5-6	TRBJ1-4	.	CASSQSGGGTNEKLFF
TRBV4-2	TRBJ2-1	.	CASSQVEAVRTFF
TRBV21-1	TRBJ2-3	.	CASSKASLVASTDTQYF